Following are 6 T cell receptor beta chains from one sample sequenced in a study of blood T cell repertoires in COVID-19. The protocol was immunoSEQ multiplex PCR, while the TCRdb copy is restricted to in-frame clones and leaves out a portion. In the table there are about 140,000 clones, approximately 80% of which are singletons. The sample comprised peripheral blood. These receptor sequences come from a human donor in a cohort sampled during active COVID-19.

The rearrangement joins TRBV7-2 to TRBJ1-1; D gene ambiguous. The CDR3 consists of 12 residues. From germline, CDR1 is SGHTA and CDR2 FQGNSA. Trimming pared 5 bases from V and 10 bases from J, leaving 14 bases between. The CDR3 DNA sequence: TGTGCCAGCAGCCCTATTCGCGGGCGAGCTTTCTTT. Protein: CASSPIRGRAFF. The entire variable domain, with the rest obtained from reference TRBV7-2 and TRBJ1-1, is as follows: GAGVSQSPSNKVTEKGKDVELRCDPISGHTALYWYRQSLGQGLEFLIYFQGNSAPDKSGLPSDRFSAERTGGSVSTLTIQRTQQEDSAVYLCASSPIRGRAFFGQGTRLTVV.

The chain uses TRBV19 and TRBJ1-5, with D perhaps TRBD1 (6 bases). The CDR3 spans 15 residues. CDR1 is LNHDA, CDR2 SQIVND, per germline (reference sequence). Trimming took off 6 bases at V and 2 bases at J, with 14 bases between the two ends. The CDR3 bases are TGTGCCAGTAGAAGAGGGAGGGGGGGCAATCAGCCCCAGCATTTT. Translating gives CASRRGRGGNQPQHF.

This chain joins TRBV25-1 and TRBJ1-1; D may be TRBD1 (6 bases). Germline loops: CDR1 MGHDK, CDR2 SYGVNS. The CDR3 runs 15 residues. Trimming stripped 2 bases from V and 1 base from J, with 11 bases between. Here the CDR3 reads CASSEPRGWNTEAFF. The CDR3 bases are TGTGCCAGCAGTGAACCCAGGGGCTGGAACACTGAAGCTTTCTTT. The variable domain in full, completed from reference TRBV25-1 and TRBJ1-1, reads EADIYQTPRYLVIGTGKKITLECSQTMGHDKMYWYQQDPGMELHLIHYSYGVNSTEKGDLSSESTVSRIRTEHFPLTLESARPSHTSQYLCASSEPRGWNTEAFFGQGTRLTVV.

This sequence joins TRBV19 and TRBJ1-5, with a possible D match to TRBD1 (5 bases). Germline CDR1 reads LNHDA; CDR2 reads SQIVND (reference sequence). The CDR3 runs to 15 residues. V was cut by 2 bases and J by 6 bases, with 14 bases left in between. CDR3 coding DNA: TGTGCCAGTAGTATAAAGGCGGGGGGAGGTCAGCCCCAGCATTTT. Encoded protein: CASSIKAGGGQPQHF.

This chain links TRBV7-2 with TRBJ2-7, with D hard to call. With 6 bases removed from V and 2 bases from J, the gap between germline ends came to 8 bases. CDR1 is SGHTA, CDR2 FQGNSA, per germline. This CDR3 region has 12 residues. The CDR3 reads CASSHATYEQYF. DNA for the CDR3: TGTGCCAGCAGTCACGCTACCTACGAGCAGTACTTC.

This clone was seen once. This chain joins TRBV7-2 and TRBJ2-5; 8 nucleotides agree with TRBD2. The CDR3 covers 16 residues. The V and J ends lost 1 base and 2 bases, in that order; junction bases with no gene match: 6. Germline V lookup: CDR1 SGHTA, CDR2 FQGNSA. CDR3 sequence (DNA): TGTGCCAGCAGCTTAGGAGTGGGCGGGGGGCAAGAGACCCAGTACTTC. Protein: CASSLGVGGGQETQYF.